The 25 T cell receptor beta chains below were found in one sample sequenced in a study of T-cell reconstitution after alpha-beta-depleted transplantation in children. Unique molecular identifiers were used in preparing the TCRbeta library. TCRdb recomputed calls from the PCR reads with MiXCR, one row per CDR3 protein. The sample includes approximately 430,000 distinct CDR3 sequences, under 20% of them seen just once. Material: PBMCs, mostly from graft donor cells, obtained 360 days after TCRalphabeta/CD19-depleted stem cell transplant. The source of these receptors is a boy in the first two years of life who had a stem cell transplant for Wiskott-Aldrich syndrome, so the T cells may come from the graft donor.

V usage is TRBV24-1 and J usage is TRBJ2-3; 7 bases match TRBD1. The CDR3 has 17 amino acids. Germline-derived CDR1 and CDR2 are KGHDR and SFDVKD. J lost 2 bases, V lost 4 bases, and 11 bases had no gene match. The CDR3 region has the DNA TGTGCCACCAGTGACCCAGGGGGACGCCACCCCACAGATACGCAGTATTTT. It specifies CATSDPGGRHPTDTQYF.

This chain links TRBV7-8 with TRBJ2-1; TRBD2 matches at 9 bases. Looked up from germline, CDR1 is SGHVS and CDR2 is FQNEAQ. The CDR3 is made up of 19 amino acids. The V and J ends lost 0 bases and 4 bases, in that order; junction bases with no gene match: 13. The chain's CDR3 is CASSLALGGRVKLYNEQFF. CDR3 nucleotides: TGTGCCAGCAGCTTAGCGTTGGGCGGGAGGGTGAAACTTTACAATGAGCAGTTCTTC.

The chain uses TRBV5-5 and TRBJ2-1; TRBD2 matches at 9 bases. Germline CDR1 reads SGHKS; CDR2 reads YYEKEE (reference sequence). With V trimmed by 0 bases and J by 4 bases, 5 bases remained unmatched. CDR3 size: 16 residues. In nucleotides, the CDR3 is TGTGCCAGCAGCTTGGTGGGAGCGGGGGGTTACAATGAGCAGTTCTTC. Translating it yields CASSLVGAGGYNEQFF.

This clonotype was seen a few times. The genes are TRBV18 and TRBJ2-1; D is possibly TRBD1 (5 bases). V was clipped by 2 bases and J by 5 bases, with 7 bases between them. CDR1 is KGHSH and CDR2 is LQKENI in the germline V gene. This CDR3 comprises 13 residues. The CDR3 DNA reads TGTGCCAGCTCACCAGGGGCCCACAATGAGCAGTTCTTC. Translated: CASSPGAHNEQFF.

This chain links TRBV30 with TRBJ2-1, with D unresolved. CDR3 length: 12 amino acids. V was trimmed by 5 bases and J by 6 bases, leaving 11 bases between them. CDR1 GTSNPN and CDR2 SVGIG come from the germline V gene (reference sequence). The CDR3 reads CAWVKSPNEQFF. CDR3 bases: TGTGCCTGGGTGAAGTCTCCCAATGAGCAGTTCTTC. Full variable domain (missing parts from reference TRBV30 and TRBJ2-1): SQTIHQWPATLVQPVGSPLSLECTVEGTSNPNLYWYRQAAGRGLQLLFYSVGIGQISSEVPQNLSASRPQDRQFILSSKKLLLSDSGFYLCAWVKSPNEQFFGPGTRLTVL.

This clonotype has just a few counts. J is TRBJ2-7 and V is TRBV12-3 or TRBV12-4; the D gene is possibly TRBD2 (6 bases). The V end was cut by 5 bases, the J end by 3 bases, with 14 bases between. The CDR3 is 14 residues long. The CDR3 sequence: CASSRTGEYYEQYF. Here the CDR3 DNA reads TGTGCCAGCAGTCGGACGGGAGAATACTACGAGCAGTACTTC.

The sample holds a few counts of this clonotype. The genes are TRBV12-3 or TRBV12-4 and TRBJ2-7; D is undetermined. The CDR3 totals 12 residues. V was cut by 6 bases and J by 6 bases, with 12 bases left in between. Here the CDR3 reads CASSQLGVEQYF. The CDR3, as DNA: TGTGCCAGCAGCCAGCTGGGTGTCGAGCAGTACTTC.

Only a few counts were recorded for this clonotype. V and J are TRBV12-3 or TRBV12-4 and TRBJ2-1; 10 nucleotides line up with TRBD2. J gave up 7 bases and V 6 bases, and 6 bases lay outside the gene matches. The CDR3 runs to 14 residues. DNA for the CDR3: TGTGCCAGCAGCCCTAGCGGGAGCGGGAATGAGCAGTTCTTC. Translating gives CASSPSGSGNEQFF.

This chain links TRBV4-1 with TRBJ2-7; TRBD2 agrees at 9 bases. CDR1 MGHRA and CDR2 YSYEKL come from the germline V gene. The junction had 7 bases not matched to a gene; V was cut back by 1 base and J by 0 bases. The CDR3 is made up of 17 amino acids. The CDR3 DNA sequence: TGCGCCAGCAGCCAAGTAGGGAGCGGGAGGACCTCCTACGAGCAGTACTTC. It translates to CASSQVGSGRTSYEQYF.

The rearrangement links TRBV12-3 or TRBV12-4 to TRBJ2-1, with D perhaps TRBD1 (6 bases). Deletions cut 4 bases from V and 2 bases from J, with 12 bases between. CDR3 size: 15 residues. CDR3 DNA: TGTGCCAGCAGTTCACACAGGGTTCCCTACAATGAGCAGTTCTTC. Residues: CASSSHRVPYNEQFF.

This chain connects TRBV12-3 or TRBV12-4 to TRBJ2-7, with TRBD2 matching 7 bases. V lost 4 bases, J lost 2 bases, and 11 bases stayed unmatched. The CDR3 consists of 16 residues. The CDR3 sequence is CASSSTPKAGAYEQYF. The CDR3 DNA follows: TGTGCCAGCAGTTCCACACCGAAGGCGGGGGCCTACGAGCAGTACTTC.

This clonotype was counted a few times. The chain uses TRBV5-1 and TRBJ2-3; D remains ambiguous. V was trimmed by 2 bases and J by 8 bases, leaving 12 bases between them. Germline CDR1 is SGHRS and CDR2 is YFSETQ. This CDR3 has 13 amino acids. The CDR3 here is CASSFGGVSTQYF. CDR3 coding DNA: TGCGCCAGCAGCTTCGGTGGGGTTAGTACGCAGTATTTT. Full variable domain (missing parts from reference TRBV5-1 and TRBJ2-3): KAGVTQTPRYLIKTRGQQVTLSCSPISGHRSVSWYQQTPGQGLQFLFEYFSETQRNKGNFPGRFSGRQFSNSRSEMNVSTLELGDSALYLCASSFGGVSTQYFGPGTRLTVL.

The chain recombines TRBV12-3 or TRBV12-4 with TRBJ2-1, with 8 nucleotides matching TRBD1. The CDR3 totals 17 residues. The trim removed 3 bases at V and 4 bases at J, leaving 11 bases unmatched. The CDR3 bases are TGTGCCAGCAGTTTTGTGGCAGGGGGCGGTTCTTACAATGAGCAGTTCTTC. This encodes CASSFVAGGGSYNEQFF.

This clonotype has a handful of counts. V and J are TRBV5-1 and TRBJ2-5; no clear D gene. This CDR3 comprises 14 residues. Trimming pared 4 bases from V and 5 bases from J, leaving 15 bases between. The germline gives CDR1 SGHRS, CDR2 YFSETQ. CDR3 nucleotides: TGCGCCAGCAGCCTAGGCGATAGAATGGAGACCCAGTACTTC. It yields the protein CASSLGDRMETQYF.

The gene calls are TRBV20-1 and TRBJ2-7; weak D call: TRBD2 (6 bases). Between the trimmed V and J ends, which lost 6 bases and 6 bases, there was a span of 21 bases. Per germline, CDR1 DFQATT and CDR2 SNEGSKA (reference sequence). This CDR3 is 14 amino acids long. The CDR3 protein is CSASSRWGEIEQYF. The CDR3 DNA sequence: TGCAGTGCGAGCTCGCGGTGGGGGGAAATCGAGCAGTACTTC.

The genes are TRBV7-9 and TRBJ2-1; D uncertain. CDR1 is SEHNR and CDR2 is FQNEAQ in the germline V gene (reference sequence). Deletions cut 2 bases from V and 3 bases from J, with 11 bases between. The CDR3 length is 15 residues. The CDR3 loop reads CASSLPATFYNEQFF. The DNA for the CDR3 is TGTGCCAGCAGCTTACCAGCGACTTTCTACAATGAGCAGTTCTTC.

This clonotype appeared a few times. The chain employs TRBV28 and TRBJ2-7; no firm D call. The CDR3 contains 17 residues. With 2 bases removed from V and 2 bases from J, the gap between germline ends came to 19 bases. Germline V gene data show CDR1 as MDHEN and CDR2 as SYDVKM. As DNA, the CDR3 is TGTGCCAGCAGTTTAAGTCGGGCAGGAAAGTCGACCTACGAGCAGTACTTC. This gives the protein CASSLSRAGKSTYEQYF.

The chain joins TRBV7-2 to TRBJ2-7; TRBD1 matches at 7 bases. The CDR3 extends over 15 amino acids. The junction had 10 bases not matched to a gene; V was cut back by 5 bases and J by 3 bases. Germline CDR1 is SGHTA and CDR2 is FQGNSA. The CDR3 reads CASSVTGAPLYEQYF. CDR3 DNA: TGTGCCAGCAGCGTAACAGGGGCCCCTCTCTACGAGCAGTACTTC.

The genes are TRBV7-9 and TRBJ1-2; the D is unclear. Germline CDR1 reads SEHNR; CDR2 reads FQNEAQ (reference sequence). Trimming shortened V by 4 bases and J by 10 bases, and 16 bases separated the two germline ends. The CDR3 has 13 amino acids. The CDR3 here is CASSSGPRGDYTF. The DNA for the CDR3 is TGTGCCAGCAGCTCCGGACCCCGAGGAGACTACACCTTC.

This clonotype was detected only a few times. The chain recombines TRBV19 with TRBJ1-2; no reliable D call. This CDR3 spans 13 amino acids. V lost 8 bases, J lost 4 bases, and 14 bases lay in between. The germline gives CDR1 LNHDA, CDR2 SQIVND (reference sequence). CDR3 in amino acids: CASGAWETYGYTF. In nucleotides, the CDR3 is TGTGCCAGTGGTGCGTGGGAGACCTATGGCTACACCTTC.

V usage is TRBV2 and J usage is TRBJ1-5, with D maybe TRBD1 (5 bases). CDR3 size: 14 residues. Per the germline V gene, CDR1 is SNHLY and CDR2 is FYNNEI. With 3 bases removed from V and 3 bases from J, the gap between germline ends came to 9 bases. CDR3 nucleotide sequence: TGTGCCAGCAGTGACAGGGAGGCCAATCAGCCCCAGCATTTT. Translation: CASSDREANQPQHF.

The chain has TRBV4-1 and TRBJ1-2, with no clear D. V was cut by 0 bases and J by 5 bases, with 10 bases left in between. This CDR3 region has 14 residues. The germline CDR1 and CDR2 sequences are MGHRA and YSYEKL. In nucleotides, the CDR3 is TGCGCCAGCAGCCAAGATCCCGGAGGGTATGGCTACACCTTC. Its protein is CASSQDPGGYGYTF.

This clonotype was picked up many times. This chain connects TRBV10-3 to TRBJ1-1; TRBD1 matches at 9 bases. Looked up from germline, CDR1 is ENHRY and CDR2 is SYGVKD. This CDR3 is built from 16 residues. V lost 3 bases and J lost 4; bases outside the gene matches: 9. DNA of the CDR3: TGTGCCATCAGTGACCGACTACAGGGGGCGCGCACTGAAGCTTTCTTT. Residues: CAISDRLQGARTEAFF.

This clonotype came up many times. This chain connects TRBV6-1 to TRBJ2-1; 11 bases are shared with TRBD2. After removal of 2 bases from V and 0 bases from J, the junction contained 0 bases not matched to a gene. Germline CDR1 reads MNHNS; CDR2 reads SASEGT. This CDR3 spans 16 amino acids. The CDR3 DNA is TGTGCCAGCAGTGAAACTAGCGGGAGCTCCTACAATGAGCAGTTCTTC. This translates into CASSETSGSSYNEQFF.

This clonotype was detected only a few times. This chain links TRBV5-1 with TRBJ2-6; TRBD1 aligns across 8 bases. The V gene's germline CDR1 is SGHRS and CDR2 YFSETQ. CDR3 length: 16 amino acids. With V trimmed by 10 bases and J by 0 bases, 9 bases remained unmatched. The CDR3 is CASSRGRVSGANVLTF. In DNA, the CDR3 is TGCGCCTCTTCCAGGGGGCGCGTCTCTGGGGCCAACGTCCTGACTTTC.